This TCR beta chain was documented in a study of T cells after yellow fever vaccination. For the study at large: SMART-Seq v4 Ultra Low Input handled preparation of low-cell-number fractions.

TCRdb recomputed calls from the 5' RACE reads with MiXCR, one row per CDR3 protein. The sample records a few hundred thousand distinct CDR3 sequences, 10% to 15% being singletons. This clonotype was counted between two and nine times. Trimming took 9 bases from V and 5 from J, leaving 13 bases between them. CDR1 and CDR2 (germline): MDHEN, SYDVKM. The CDR3 runs to 12 residues. This clonotype was obtained from a man aged 25 to 45 who received the YFV17D yellow fever vaccine. The chain employs TRBV28 and TRBJ2-5; no clear D. The sample was CD4+ T cells sorted from PBMCs, taken 45 days after the yellow fever booster vaccination. The CDR3 reads CASRTQGETQYF. DNA for the CDR3: TGTGCCAGTCGGACGCAAGGCGAGACCCAGTACTTC. Complete variable domain (other parts from reference TRBV28 and TRBJ2-5): DVKVTQSSRYLVKRTGEKVFLECVQDMDHENMFWYRQDPGLGLRLIYFSYDVKMKEKGDIPEGYSVSREKKERFSLILESASTNQTSMYLCASRTQGETQYFGPGTRLLVL.